The T cell receptor (beta chain) described here comes from a study of blood T cell repertoires in COVID-19. The wider study: Samples taken during acute and convalescent COVID-19 were collected in the United States, Italy and Spain. PBMCs, B-cell-depleted T cells, or T cells were the source of the cDNA or gDNA that made up the material.

This clone was seen a few times. Seattle patients were enrolled during active infection and followed longitudinally. Per the study methods: Amplified reference gene primers provided the basis for estimating nucleated cell counts. The assay was immunoSEQ multiplex PCR, and TCRdb's table has in-frame clones only and misses some. From that table come the V and J calls and clone size; the DNA was used to work out D and trimming. The sample carries more than 350,000 clones, roughly nine tenths recorded once. The CDR3 length is 17 residues. Trimming stripped 6 bases from V and 4 bases from J, with 19 bases between. The germline CDR1 and CDR2 sequences are MNHEY and SMNVEV (reference sequence).

The source material was peripheral blood. The source is a woman aged 25-40 years with COVID-19, enrolled during active disease. The chain recombines TRBV27 with TRBJ1-6, with D unresolved. CDR3 residues: CASRPHSYPQYNSPLHF. CDR3 in DNA: TGTGCCAGCAGGCCACACAGTTACCCCCAATATAATTCACCCCTCCACTTT.